These 30 T cell receptor beta chains were all obtained from the same sample, sequenced in a study of blood T cell repertoires in COVID-19. TCRdb's copy holds only in-frame clones and misses some; the assay was immunoSEQ multiplex PCR. The sample gives roughly 55,000 clones, about nine tenths of which show up once; approximately 15% is in the top ten. The material sequenced was peripheral blood. The receptors were gathered from a human donor with active COVID-19. The donor label of this sample is uncertain.

J is TRBJ2-1 and V is TRBV7-8, with TRBD1 matching 8 bases. Losses at the gene ends were 2 bases for V and 4 bases for J; bases not matched to a gene: 10. From germline, CDR1 is SGHVS and CDR2 FQNEAQ. The CDR3 has 17 residues. The CDR3 loop is CASSLRLRTGNYNEQFF. For the CDR3, the DNA is TGTGCCAGCAGCTTACGTCTAAGGACAGGGAATTACAATGAGCAGTTCTTC.

The CDR3 DNA follows: TGTGCCAGCAGCTTTACAGGGAACTATGGCTACACCTTC. It translates to CASSFTGNYGYTF. The chain couples TRBV9 to TRBJ1-2; weak D call: TRBD1 (6 bases). CDR3 size: 13 residues. V lost 4 bases, J lost 2 bases, and 9 bases lay in between. Per the germline V gene, CDR1 is SGDLS and CDR2 is YYNGEE. The full variable domain, in which reference TRBV9 and TRBJ1-2 provide the parts outside the CDR3, is DSGVTQTPKHLITATGQRVTLRCSPRSGDLSVYWYQQSLDQGLQFLIQYYNGEERAKGNILERFSAQQFPDLHSELNLSSLELGDSALYFCASSFTGNYGYTFGSGTRLTVV.

The gene calls are TRBV9 and TRBJ2-1, with TRBD2 as a possible D gene (5 bases). CDR3 length: 16 amino acids. Between the trimmed V and J ends, which lost 0 bases and 4 bases, there was a span of 14 bases. The germline CDR1 and CDR2 sequences are SGDLS and YYNGEE. This CDR3 is CASSVGGLDLYNEQFF. CDR3 coding DNA: TGTGCCAGCAGCGTAGGAGGGCTCGACCTATACAATGAGCAGTTCTTC.

V and J are TRBV7-2 and TRBJ1-1, with 10 bases that match TRBD1. J was trimmed by 7 bases and V by 6 bases; bases with no gene match: 5. CDR1 is SGHTA and CDR2 is FQGNSA in the germline V gene. The CDR3 spans 13 residues. CDR3 region: CASSVTGGLEAFF. The CDR3 DNA reads TGTGCCAGCAGTGTGACAGGGGGCCTTGAAGCTTTCTTT.

Turning to this clone: The same CDR3 arises from other DNA sequences in this sample as well. The chain carries TRBV19 and TRBJ1-5; the D gene is possibly TRBD1 (5 bases). CDR1 LNHDA and CDR2 SQIVND come from the germline V gene (reference sequence). The CDR3 spans 12 residues. V was cut by 9 bases and J by 4 bases, with 10 bases left in between. The CDR3 nucleotides are TGTGCCAGCCGACGGGGGAATCAGCCCCAGCATTTT. This gives the protein CASRRGNQPQHF. The variable domain in full, with the rest retrieved from reference TRBV19 and TRBJ1-5, is DGGITQSPKYLFRKEGQNVTLSCEQNLNHDAMYWYRQDPGQGLRLIYYSQIVNDFQKGDIAEGYSVSREKKESFPLTVTSAQKNPTAFYLCASRRGNQPQHFGDGTRLSIL.

This chain joins TRBV29-1 and TRBJ2-1; 8 nucleotides align to TRBD2. The germline V gene has CDR1 SQVTM and CDR2 ANQGSEA. Trimming took 2 bases from V and 9 from J; bases not matched to a gene: 12. CDR3 size: 15 residues. CDR3 nucleotide sequence: TGCAGCGTTGAACTCCCGGGACTAGATGGGAGTGAGCAGTTCTTC. It encodes CSVELPGLDGSEQFF.

The rearrangement uses TRBV9 and TRBJ2-3; 7 bases align to TRBD2. The germline CDR1 and CDR2 sequences are SGDLS and YYNGEE. The CDR3 consists of 16 residues. With V trimmed by 0 bases and J by 0 bases, 4 bases remained unmatched. In DNA, the CDR3 is TGTGCCAGCAGCGTAGGTTCTAGCGGAAGCACAGATACGCAGTATTTT. Translating gives CASSVGSSGSTDTQYF. Full variable domain (outside the CDR3, taken from reference TRBV9 and TRBJ2-3): DSGVTQTPKHLITATGQRVTLRCSPRSGDLSVYWYQQSLDQGLQFLIQYYNGEERAKGNILERFSAQQFPDLHSELNLSSLELGDSALYFCASSVGSSGSTDTQYFGPGTRLTVL.

The chain combines TRBV7-3 with TRBJ2-1, with D possibly being TRBD1 (6 bases). The CDR3 extends over 13 amino acids. The germline CDR1 and CDR2 sequences are SGHTA and FQGTGA. V lost 2 bases to trimming and J lost 7 bases, with 9 bases between them. CDR3 sequence (DNA): TGTGCCAGCAGCTTAGGGGGCCCAAATGAGCAGTTCTTC. Encoded protein: CASSLGGPNEQFF. The full variable domain, with the rest looked up from reference TRBV7-3 and TRBJ2-1, is GAGVSQTPSNKVTEKGKYVELRCDPISGHTALYWYRQSLGQGPEFLIYFQGTGAADDSGLPNDRFFAVRPEGSVSTLKIQRTERGDSAVYLCASSLGGPNEQFFGPGTRLTVL.

This clone was counted a few times. The V call is TRBV11-2, the J call TRBJ2-7; 9 bases agree with TRBD2. Germline values: CDR1 SGHAT, CDR2 FQNNGV. V shed 4 bases and J 2 bases; nucleotides not matched to a gene: 6. CDR3 length: 15 amino acids. The CDR3 region has the DNA TGTGCCAGCAGCTGGGGTAGCGGGGGAACCTACGAGCAGTACGTC. This translates into CASSWGSGGTYEQYV.

This clone has just a few counts. J is TRBJ2-7 and V is TRBV2; TRBD2 matches at 7 bases. This CDR3 has 13 residues. The germline V gene has CDR1 SNHLY and CDR2 FYNNEI. Trimming took 3 bases from V and 2 from J; bases not matched to a gene: 1. CDR3 DNA: TGTGCCAGCAGTGACGCGGGGGCCTACGAGCAGTACGTC. Translating gives CASSDAGAYEQYV.

The count of this clone is one. The J gene is TRBJ1-4, the V gene TRBV27; 7 bases are shared with TRBD1. V gave up 3 bases and J gave up 3 bases; unmatched junction bases: 4. The germline V gene encodes CDR1 MNHEY and CDR2 SMNVEV (reference sequence). The length of the CDR3 is 15 residues. The CDR3 region is CASSFYRGPNEKLFF. CDR3 coding DNA: TGTGCCAGCAGTTTCTACAGGGGACCTAATGAAAAACTGTTTTTT.

The V gene is TRBV24-1, the J gene TRBJ2-5; D remains ambiguous. CDR3 length: 15 amino acids. Trimming took 3 bases from V and 1 from J, leaving 11 bases between them. Germline CDR1 is KGHDR and CDR2 is SFDVKD. The CDR3 loop reads CATSDPWSVQETQYF. For the CDR3, the DNA is TGTGCCACCAGTGATCCCTGGTCAGTCCAAGAGACCCAGTACTTC.

V is TRBV7-8 and J is TRBJ2-5; 12 bases are shared with TRBD2. Germline loops: CDR1 SGHVS, CDR2 FQNEAQ. J lost 4 bases, V lost 1 base, and 1 base had no gene match. The CDR3 spans 15 residues. The CDR3 protein is CASSLVTSGRETQYF. In DNA, the CDR3 is TGTGCCAGCAGCTTAGTGACTAGCGGGAGAGAGACCCAGTACTTC.

The chain is built from TRBV3-1 (or the pseudogene TRBV3-2) and TRBJ1-1; 9 bases are a match to TRBD1. The germline gives CDR1 LGHDT, CDR2 YNNKEL (reference sequence). This CDR3 has 18 amino acids. V lost 0 bases, J lost 3 bases, and 11 bases stayed unmatched. CDR3 nucleotides: TGTGCCAGCAGCCAAGAAGGGACAGGGCCCCACCCTGACACTGAAGCTTTCTTT. It specifies CASSQEGTGPHPDTEAFF.

In DNA, the CDR3 is TGTGCCAGCAGTGAATTTAGCGGGGGGGACATTCAGTACTTC. Translating it yields CASSEFSGGDIQYF. The gene calls are TRBV6-1 and TRBJ2-4; 11 nucleotides align to TRBD2. This CDR3 comprises 14 residues. Germline CDR1 MNHNS, CDR2 SASEGT. Losses at the gene ends were 2 bases for V and 8 bases for J; bases not matched to a gene: 2.

The V call is TRBV3-1 (or the pseudogene TRBV3-2), the J call TRBJ1-3; D gene unclear. V lost 0 bases and J lost 4, with 13 bases in between. The CDR3 has 16 amino acids. The germline V gene encodes CDR1 LGHDT and CDR2 YNNKEL (reference sequence). CDR3 amino acids: CASSQDVSFVGNTIYF. CDR3 nucleotide sequence: TGTGCCAGCAGCCAAGATGTCAGTTTCGTAGGAAACACCATATATTTT.

This sequence joins TRBV13 and TRBJ2-5; 10 bases are a match to TRBD1. The CDR3 covers 16 residues. With V trimmed by 5 bases and J by 7 bases, 13 bases remained unmatched. CDR1 is PRHDT, CDR2 FYEKMQ, per germline (reference sequence). This chain's CDR3 is CASSPGGTGVKGTQYF. CDR3 coding DNA: TGTGCCAGCAGCCCGGGGGGGACAGGGGTGAAAGGGACCCAGTACTTC.

V usage is TRBV15 and J usage is TRBJ2-3, with 8 bases lining up with TRBD2. V dropped 0 bases and J dropped 4; count of bases not matched to a gene: 3. CDR3 length: 15 residues. Germline V lookup: CDR1 LNHNV, CDR2 YYDKDF (reference sequence). As DNA, the CDR3 is TGTGCCACCAGCAGAGAGCGGGGGGAAGCAGATACGCAGTATTTT. Amino acids: CATSRERGEADTQYF.

The J gene is TRBJ1-2, the V gene TRBV28, with D possibly matching TRBD1 (6 bases). Looked up from germline, CDR1 is MDHEN and CDR2 is SYDVKM. V was trimmed by 5 bases and J by 2 bases, leaving 9 bases between them. This CDR3 is 13 amino acids long. The CDR3 DNA is TGTGCCAGCAGTCTTACAGGGAACTATGGCTACACCTTC. Translating gives CASSLTGNYGYTF.

The chain combines TRBV10-3 with TRBJ1-4; D is unresolved. The ends were cut back, 6 bases at V and 8 bases at J, with 13 bases in the middle. The CDR3 totals 13 residues. The germline CDR1 and CDR2 sequences are ENHRY and SYGVKD. The CDR3 DNA is TGTGCCATCAGCCCTCGTCCTCGGGAAAAACTGTTTTTT. It yields the protein CAISPRPREKLFF.

V usage is TRBV12-5 and J usage is TRBJ1-5; no reliable D call. Germline V gene data show CDR1 as LGHNT and CDR2 as FRNRAP. This CDR3 spans 14 amino acids. V was pared by 3 bases and J by 2 bases, with 8 bases between. The CDR3 sequence: CASGLGTGNQPQHF. In DNA form, the CDR3 reads TGTGCTAGTGGTTTAGGTACAGGCAATCAGCCCCAGCATTTT. The full variable domain, with the rest looked up from reference TRBV12-5 and TRBJ1-5, is DARVTQTPRHKVTEMGQEVTMRCQPILGHNTVFWYRQTMMQGLELLAYFRNRAPLDDSGMPKDRFSAEMPDATLATLKIQPSEPRDSAVYFCASGLGTGNQPQHFGDGTRLSIL.

This clone has just one count. The rearrangement links TRBV10-1 to TRBJ1-2; D is undetermined. Per germline, CDR1 WNHNN and CDR2 SYGVQD (reference sequence). V lost 0 bases, J lost 4 bases, and 6 bases lay in between. The CDR3 sequence is 13 residues long. The CDR3 DNA reads TGCGCCAGCAGTGAGTCGAGTCGCTATGGCTACACCTTC. Translating it yields CASSESSRYGYTF.

The gene calls are TRBV29-1 and TRBJ2-5, with 7 bases that match TRBD1. Trimming took 4 bases from V and 12 from J; bases not matched to a gene: 8. Germline values: CDR1 SQVTM, CDR2 ANQGSEA. The CDR3 consists of 11 residues. The CDR3: CSVARTGPEYF. In nucleotides, the CDR3 is TGCAGCGTTGCTAGGACAGGTCCGGAGTACTTC.

The chain combines TRBV24-1 with TRBJ2-2, with 7 bases fitting TRBD1. The germline V gene encodes CDR1 KGHDR and CDR2 SFDVKD. The CDR3 length is 15 residues. Unmatched junction bases numbered 6, after V lost 8 bases and J lost 1 base. The CDR3 reads CATKSDRVNTGELFF. Here the CDR3 DNA reads TGTGCCACCAAATCTGACAGGGTGAACACCGGGGAGCTGTTTTTT.

This sequence joins TRBV2 and TRBJ1-2, with TRBD1 matching 7 bases. The CDR3 runs 13 residues. With 11 bases clipped from V and 7 bases from J, the junction kept 13 bases outside the gene matches. The germline gives CDR1 SNHLY, CDR2 FYNNEI. CDR3 bases: TGTGCCTTGGCCACGGACAGGTCCTCTGGCTACACCTTC. Amino acids: CALATDRSSGYTF.

The chain is built from TRBV19 and TRBJ1-5; D gene ambiguous. Trimming took off 5 bases at V and 3 bases at J, with 14 bases between the two ends. Germline CDR1 reads LNHDA; CDR2 reads SQIVND (reference sequence). This CDR3 has 15 residues. The CDR3 DNA reads as TGTGCCAGTAGTCGGGGTTACAGCCCCAATCAGCCCCAGCATTTT. Residues: CASSRGYSPNQPQHF. The full variable domain, completed using reference TRBV19 and TRBJ1-5, is DGGITQSPKYLFRKEGQNVTLSCEQNLNHDAMYWYRQDPGQGLRLIYYSQIVNDFQKGDIAEGYSVSREKKESFPLTVTSAQKNPTAFYLCASSRGYSPNQPQHFGDGTRLSIL.

J is TRBJ2-5 and V is TRBV5-1; TRBD2 might be the D (5 bases). V lost 4 bases and J lost 1, with 17 bases in between. CDR1 is SGHRS, CDR2 YFSETQ, per germline. The CDR3 totals 16 residues. CDR3 coding DNA: TGCGCCAGCAGCCCTACCCTCGGACTGGTCCAAGAGACCCAGTACTTC. It translates to CASSPTLGLVQETQYF. Filled out from reference TRBV5-1 and TRBJ2-5, the complete variable domain reads KAGVTQTPRYLIKTRGQQVTLSCSPISGHRSVSWYQQTPGQGLQFLFEYFSETQRNKGNFPGRFSGRQFSNSRSEMNVSTLELGDSALYLCASSPTLGLVQETQYFGPGTRLLVL.

The rearrangement joins TRBV6-1 to TRBJ2-1; D remains unclear. This CDR3 comprises 13 residues. Germline CDR1 MNHNS, CDR2 SASEGT. V dropped 1 base and J dropped 8 bases, with 9 bases sitting between them. The CDR3 protein is CASSEGRFDEQFF. The DNA of the CDR3 is TGTGCCAGCAGTGAAGGCAGATTCGATGAGCAGTTCTTC.

This rearrangement joins TRBV15 to TRBJ1-2, with 7 bases matching TRBD1. The trim removed 4 bases at V and 10 bases at J, leaving 15 bases unmatched. Germline CDR1 is LNHNV and CDR2 is YYDKDF (reference sequence). This CDR3 spans 15 amino acids. DNA of the CDR3: TGTGCCACCAGCAAATCCCGGGACAGATTTCTCAACTACACCTTC. It is translated as CATSKSRDRFLNYTF.

This clone was detected a few times. This chain uses TRBV5-5 with TRBJ1-6, with a weak D call TRBD1 (5 bases). Germline V lookup: CDR1 SGHKS, CDR2 YYEKEE (reference sequence). The CDR3 extends over 16 amino acids. V was clipped by 3 bases and J by 0 bases, with 10 bases between them. The CDR3 here is CASSWGGSSYNSPLHF. The CDR3 DNA follows: TGTGCCAGCAGCTGGGGCGGTAGCTCCTATAATTCACCCCTCCACTTT.